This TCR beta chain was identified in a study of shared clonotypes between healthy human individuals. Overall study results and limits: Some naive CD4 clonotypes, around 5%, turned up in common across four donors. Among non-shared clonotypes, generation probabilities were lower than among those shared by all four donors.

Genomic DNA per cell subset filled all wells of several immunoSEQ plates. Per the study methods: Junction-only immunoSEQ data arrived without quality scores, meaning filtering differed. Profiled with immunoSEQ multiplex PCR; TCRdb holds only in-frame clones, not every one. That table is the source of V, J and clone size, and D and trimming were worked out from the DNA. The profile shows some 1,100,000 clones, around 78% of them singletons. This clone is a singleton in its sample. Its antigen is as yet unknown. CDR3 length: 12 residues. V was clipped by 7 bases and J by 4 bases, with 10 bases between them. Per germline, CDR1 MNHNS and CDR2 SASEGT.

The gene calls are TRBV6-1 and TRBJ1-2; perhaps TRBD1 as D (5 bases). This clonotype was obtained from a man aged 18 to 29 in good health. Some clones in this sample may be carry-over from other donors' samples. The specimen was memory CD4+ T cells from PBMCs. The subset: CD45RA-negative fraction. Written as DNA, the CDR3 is TGTGCCAGCAATCGGGACTCCTATGGCTACACCTTC. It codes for CASNRDSYGYTF.